What follows are 27 T cell receptor beta chains derived from one specimen sequenced in a study of human T cells and chemical hapten exposure. The time point: patch test 1, 2 weeks after DPC sensitization. The treatment here: therapeutic diphenylcyclopropenone sensitization with weekly scalp DPC. TCRdb processed the RACE reads anew with MiXCR; each CDR3 protein has one entry. Here the sample spans 340,000 or so distinct CDR3 sequences, approximately 6.9% being singletons. The sequences come from whole blood, collected in connection with sensitization to the hapten diphenylcyclopropenone (DPC). The receptors derive from a woman under 30 with alopecia areata. Some clones in this sample may be carry-over from other donors' samples.

The V and J genes are TRBV5-1 and TRBJ2-3; D gene ambiguous. V was cut by 4 bases and J by 3 bases, with 18 bases left in between. Looked up from germline, CDR1 is SGHRS and CDR2 is YFSETQ. The CDR3 consists of 16 residues. The CDR3 region is CASSPPLDPRTDTQYF. CDR3 bases: TGCGCCAGCAGCCCACCCCTTGACCCCAGGACAGATACGCAGTATTTT.

This clonotype was picked up many times. The J gene is TRBJ2-1, the V gene TRBV6-1; 8 bases map to TRBD2. The CDR3 runs to 14 residues. CDR1 and CDR2 (germline): MNHNS, SASEGT. J gave up 8 bases and V 3 bases, and 6 bases lay outside the gene matches. The CDR3 here is CASSDSGGVDEQFF. The CDR3, as DNA: TGTGCCAGCAGTGATTCCGGGGGGGTAGATGAGCAGTTCTTC.

This sequence joins TRBV12-3 or TRBV12-4 and TRBJ2-2; D uncertain. V lost 8 bases and J 0 bases, leaving 7 bases between the germline ends. This CDR3 is built from 13 residues. The CDR3 loop reads CASRPANTGELFF. The CDR3 coding sequence is TGTGCCAGCCGTCCAGCGAACACCGGGGAGCTGTTTTTT.

This clonotype occurred a few times. The J gene is TRBJ1-3, the V gene TRBV18; maybe TRBD1 (6 bases). Germline V CDR1 and CDR2: KGHSH, LQKENI. Trimming took 3 bases from V and 1 from J, leaving 13 bases between them. There are 16 residues in the CDR3. CDR3 sequence reads: CASSPLAGASGNTIYF. DNA of the CDR3: TGTGCCAGCTCACCTCTGGCAGGGGCATCTGGAAACACCATATATTTT.

This clonotype was counted ten times or more. The chain joins TRBV12-3 or TRBV12-4 to TRBJ1-4; 7 bases align to TRBD1. Trimming cost V 6 bases and J 3 bases; bases outside gene matches: 4. The CDR3 totals 14 residues. The CDR3 region is CASSGTDPNEKLFF. As DNA, the CDR3 is TGTGCCAGCAGCGGGACAGACCCTAATGAAAAACTGTTTTTT.

This clonotype showed up many times. The chain employs TRBV29-1 and TRBJ1-1; D not certain. Germline V gene lookup returns CDR1 SQVTM and CDR2 ANQGSEA. The CDR3 spans 11 residues. Trimming left V 5 bases short and J 1 base short, with 5 bases between. The CDR3 is CSVNRNTEAFF. CDR3 DNA: TGCAGCGTTAACAGGAACACTGAAGCTTTCTTT.

This clonotype was seen repeatedly, ten times or more. The genes are TRBV6-5 and TRBJ2-6, with D hard to call. Looked up from germline, CDR1 is MNHEY and CDR2 is SVGAGI. The CDR3 is 16 residues long. Trimming took 7 bases from V and 0 from J, leaving 13 bases between them. The CDR3 nucleotides read TGTGCCAGCACCCAAGGTCGGACCTCTGGGGCCAACGTCCTGACTTTC. This codes for CASTQGRTSGANVLTF.

This clonotype was detected only a few times. The V gene is TRBV19, the J gene TRBJ2-1; 12 bases map to TRBD2. Germline V gene data show CDR1 as LNHDA and CDR2 as SQIVND (reference sequence). The CDR3 runs 16 residues. V shed 5 bases and J 3 bases; nucleotides not matched to a gene: 5. The DNA for the CDR3 is TGTGCCAGTAGTGCCACACTAGCGGGGGGCTACAATGAGCAGTTCTTC. Encoded protein: CASSATLAGGYNEQFF.

This clonotype was counted between two and nine times. The rearrangement joins TRBV6-1 to TRBJ2-1; 13 bases are a match to TRBD2. The CDR3 totals 14 residues. The J segment lost 9 bases and the V segment lost 3 bases, leaving 2 bases of the junction unmatched. The germline V gene has CDR1 MNHNS and CDR2 SASEGT. The CDR3 DNA reads as TGTGCCAGCAGTGAGGGACTAGCGGGGATTGAGCAGTTCTTC. This translates into CASSEGLAGIEQFF.

This clonotype was counted at least ten times. The CDR3 is CASSLAGGNYNEQFF. DNA for the CDR3: TGTGCCAGCAGCCTGGCCGGGGGTAATTACAATGAGCAGTTCTTC. The chain employs TRBV7-8 and TRBJ2-1; D may be TRBD2 (6 bases). With 5 bases removed from V and 4 bases from J, the gap between germline ends came to 15 bases. CDR3 length: 15 residues. CDR1 SGHVS and CDR2 FQNEAQ come from the germline V gene. The full variable domain, in which reference TRBV7-8 and TRBJ2-1 provide the parts outside the CDR3, is GAGVSQSPRYKVAKRGQDVALRCDPISGHVSLFWYQQALGQGPEFLTYFQNEAQLDKSGLPSDRFFAERPEGSVSTLKIQRTQQEDSAVYLCASSLAGGNYNEQFFGPGTRLTVL.

Here the CDR3 reads CASVRGSNQPQHF. In nucleotides, the CDR3 is TGTGCCAGCGTCCGGGGGTCCAATCAGCCCCAGCATTTT. The V and J genes are TRBV6-2 or TRBV6-3 and TRBJ1-5, with TRBD1 as a possible D gene (5 bases). Germline-derived CDR1 and CDR2 are MNHEY and SVGEGT. V lost 8 bases and J lost 3, with 11 bases in between. The CDR3 consists of 13 residues.

This clonotype occurred a few times. The V and J genes are TRBV6-6 and TRBJ1-3, with D possibly being TRBD1 (6 bases). The CDR3 consists of 16 residues. Germline CDR1 MNHNY, CDR2 SVGAGI (reference sequence). V was pared by 5 bases and J by 0 bases, with 14 bases between. The chain's CDR3 is CASSQNRALSGNTIYF. For the CDR3, the DNA is TGTGCCAGCAGTCAAAACAGGGCCCTCTCTGGAAACACCATATATTTT.

The V and J genes are TRBV7-2 and TRBJ1-6; D gene unclear. Germline values: CDR1 SGHTA, CDR2 FQGNSA. The CDR3 runs to 14 residues. Trimming pared 5 bases from V and 9 bases from J, leaving 14 bases between. This chain's CDR3 is CASSPAGVVSPLHF. Here the CDR3 DNA reads TGTGCCAGCAGCCCCGCTGGGGTGGTTTCACCCCTCCACTTT.

The chain is built from TRBV25-1 and TRBJ1-5, with D maybe TRBD1 (5 bases). The CDR3 is made up of 13 amino acids. Trimming cost V 4 bases and J 7 bases, with 11 bases left between them. The germline gives CDR1 MGHDK, CDR2 SYGVNS. Here the CDR3 reads CASSGAGWQPQHF. The DNA of the CDR3 is TGTGCCAGCAGTGGGGCAGGGTGGCAGCCCCAGCATTTT. Variable domain in full (rest from reference TRBV25-1 and TRBJ1-5): EADIYQTPRYLVIGTGKKITLECSQTMGHDKMYWYQQDPGMELHLIHYSYGVNSTEKGDLSSESTVSRIRTEHFPLTLESARPSHTSQYLCASSGAGWQPQHFGDGTRLSIL.

The rearrangement joins TRBV6-5 to TRBJ1-1; 7 bases map to TRBD1. This CDR3 comprises 12 residues. Germline V gives CDR1 MNHEY, CDR2 SVGAGI. With 8 bases clipped from V and 1 base from J, the junction kept 1 base outside the gene matches. The CDR3 DNA sequence: TGTGCCAGCTACAGGGGGAACACTGAAGCTTTCTTT. This translates into CASYRGNTEAFF.

This clonotype was picked up a small number of times. This chain joins TRBV12-3 or TRBV12-4 and TRBJ1-3; D may be TRBD1 (6 bases). This CDR3 region has 16 residues. V gave up 5 bases and J gave up 0 bases, with 14 bases separating them. The CDR3 loop is CASSLRTVISGNTIYF. DNA for the CDR3: TGTGCCAGCAGTCTAAGGACAGTGATCTCTGGAAACACCATATATTTT.

This clonotype has just a few counts. The chain employs TRBV4-2 and TRBJ2-3; 8 positions match TRBD1. Germline CDR1 is LGHNA and CDR2 is YNFKEQ. V shed 0 bases and J 11 bases; nucleotides not matched to a gene: 4. The CDR3 is 13 amino acids. The CDR3 is CASSQEGTGEQYF. DNA of the CDR3: TGTGCCAGCAGCCAAGAGGGGACAGGCGAGCAGTATTTT.

This clonotype was detected ten times or more. The chain carries TRBV20-1 and TRBJ1-1; 7 positions agree with TRBD1. CDR3 length equals 14 residues. Germline CDR1 reads DFQATT; CDR2 reads SNEGSKA (reference sequence). With 5 bases clipped from V and 3 bases from J, the junction kept 9 bases outside the gene matches. CDR3 DNA sequence: TGCAGTGCTCGGAGTGGACAGGAGTACACTGAAGCTTTCTTT. This codes for CSARSGQEYTEAFF.

This clonotype was seen at least ten times. The rearrangement links TRBV20-1 to TRBJ1-1, with TRBD1 matching over 7 bases. This CDR3 contains 13 residues. The V and J ends lost 1 base and 3 bases, in that order; junction bases with no gene match: 2. CDR1 is DFQATT and CDR2 is SNEGSKA in the germline V gene (reference sequence). The CDR3 loop reads CSARVQGDTEAFF. CDR3 nucleotides: TGCAGTGCTAGAGTCCAGGGGGACACTGAAGCTTTCTTT.

This clonotype has more than one count but fewer than ten. This chain links TRBV29-1 with TRBJ2-3; D might be TRBD2 (5 bases). The CDR3 spans 12 residues. The germline V and J ends were trimmed by 4 bases and 4 bases, with 9 bases remaining between them. The germline V gene encodes CDR1 SQVTM and CDR2 ANQGSEA. The CDR3 DNA reads as TGCAGCGTTGGGGCTAGCTCAGATACGCAGTATTTT. Its protein product is CSVGASSDTQYF.

This clonotype appeared many times. The chain combines TRBV6-2 or TRBV6-3 with TRBJ2-5, with D perhaps TRBD2 (6 bases). CDR1 MNHEY and CDR2 SVGEGT come from the germline V gene. Between the trimmed V and J ends, which lost 7 bases and 10 bases, there was a span of 34 bases. This CDR3 has 18 residues. The CDR3 loop reads CASNPELTDSAGRGNQYF. The CDR3 nucleotides read TGTGCCAGCAACCCCGAATTAACCGACAGCGCGGGGAGAGGGAACCAGTACTTC.

This clonotype was seen a few times. The genes are TRBV28 and TRBJ2-5; 7 bases are a match to TRBD1. CDR1 MDHEN and CDR2 SYDVKM come from the germline V gene. V shed 5 bases and J 5 bases; nucleotides not matched to a gene: 8. The CDR3 consists of 14 residues. CDR3 amino acids: CASSETGRFETQYF. The CDR3 DNA reads TGTGCCAGCAGTGAGACAGGGCGATTTGAGACCCAGTACTTC.

This clonotype has ten or more counts. This chain links TRBV4-1 with TRBJ1-5, with a weak D call TRBD1 (6 bases). Deletions cut 1 base from V and 6 bases from J, with 13 bases between. Germline assignment: CDR1 MGHRA and CDR2 YSYEKL. The CDR3 is 15 amino acids. As DNA, the CDR3 is TGCGCCAGCAGCCAAGTTTGGGGGGCAGGTCAGCCCCAGCATTTT. It yields the protein CASSQVWGAGQPQHF.

This sequence joins TRBV3-1 and TRBJ2-2, with D hard to call. V was trimmed by 4 bases and J by 3 bases, leaving 6 bases between them. The CDR3 has 13 amino acids. Per germline, CDR1 LGHDT and CDR2 YNNKEL (reference sequence). This chain's CDR3 is CASSPWDTGELFF. CDR3 DNA sequence: TGTGCCAGCAGCCCTTGGGACACCGGGGAGCTGTTTTTT.

This clonotype was recorded many times. V is TRBV4-1 and J is TRBJ2-3, with D possibly TRBD2 on 5 matching bases. V was cut by 0 bases and J by 3 bases, with 10 bases left in between. CDR3 length equals 15 residues. CDR1 and CDR2 (germline): MGHRA, YSYEKL. CDR3: CASSQEERGTDTQYF. DNA of the CDR3: TGCGCCAGCAGCCAAGAGGAACGGGGTACAGATACGCAGTATTTT.

The genes are TRBV10-2 and TRBJ1-2, with 7 bases that match TRBD1. This CDR3 has 14 residues. Germline CDR1 reads WSHSY; CDR2 reads SAAADI. The V gene end was trimmed by 5 bases and the J gene end by 2 bases; junction bases not matched to a gene: 5. CDR3 sequence reads: CASSLNRGNYGYTF. The CDR3 coding sequence is TGCGCCAGCAGTCTTAACAGGGGAAACTATGGCTACACCTTC.

CDR3 region: CASSRRGVQETQYF. The CDR3 DNA is TGTGCCAGCTCAAGACGGGGGGTCCAAGAGACCCAGTACTTC. The chain combines TRBV18 with TRBJ2-5; 7 positions match TRBD2. V dropped 5 bases and J dropped 1; count of bases not matched to a gene: 4. The CDR3 runs 14 residues. Germline V lookup: CDR1 KGHSH, CDR2 LQKENI.